Presented here are 14 T cell receptor beta chains from one specimen sequenced in a study of brain T cells in children with intractable seizures (dated by TCRdb to about 2021). The method was the immunoSEQ multiplex PCR assay. This is the immuneACCESS table as TCRdb keeps it, with only in-frame sequences that have V and J called. A part of the clones is gone; compared with another copy, unresolved V genes explain less than half, and the rest is unexplained. The sample yields 80,000 or so clones; roughly 91% were counted once. Around 1.4% of the sample rests with the top ten. The time point label for this specimen denotes: resected brain tissue, or blood drawn just prior to surgery. Material: peripheral blood, obtained at surgery. The receptors come from a boy under three years old with tuberous sclerosis and intractable seizures.

This rearrangement joins TRBV24-1 to TRBJ1-5; D is ambiguous. Germline V gene lookup returns CDR1 KGHDR and CDR2 SFDVKD. Trimming left V 7 bases short and J 0 bases short, with 12 bases between. The CDR3 consists of 15 residues. CDR3 in amino acids: CATRNKKGSNQPQHF. The CDR3 region has the DNA TGTGCCACCAGAAATAAGAAGGGTAGCAATCAGCCCCAGCATTTT.

This chain joins TRBV10-3 and TRBJ2-7; possibly TRBD1 for D (6 bases). Trimming pared 6 bases from V and 2 bases from J, leaving 14 bases between. The CDR3 consists of 14 residues. Looked up from germline, CDR1 is ENHRY and CDR2 is SYGVKD. The CDR3 nucleotides read TGTGCCATCAGGTTAACAGGGAATCCCTACGAGCAGTACTTC. This gives the protein CAIRLTGNPYEQYF.

The chain links TRBV24-1 to TRBJ2-2; tentatively, D is TRBD1 (6 bases). The germline CDR1 and CDR2 sequences are KGHDR and SFDVKD. CDR3 length equals 14 residues. V lost 2 bases to trimming and J lost 4 bases, with 7 bases between them. The CDR3 spells CATSDWDTTGELFF. The CDR3, as DNA: TGTGCCACCAGTGATTGGGACACCACCGGGGAGCTGTTTTTT.

The count of this clone is one. Germline is not matched at one junction end, which may reflect a read error. V and J are TRBV7-3 and TRBJ2-7; a weak D match, TRBD2 (6 bases). This CDR3 contains 14 residues. Germline CDR1 and CDR2: SGHTA and FQGTGA. The CDR3 nucleotides read TGTGCCAGCAGCCTAACGGGACTTTCCTACGAGCAGTACTTC. Its translation: CASSLTGLSYEQYF.

The gene calls are TRBV29-1 and TRBJ2-1; no firm D call. V gave up 6 bases and J gave up 7 bases, with 13 bases separating them. CDR3 length equals 12 residues. Germline V gene lookup returns CDR1 SQVTM and CDR2 ANQGSEA. CDR3 sequence reads: CSVAEPLNEQFF. Written as DNA, the CDR3 is TGCAGCGTGGCAGAGCCCTTGAATGAGCAGTTCTTC.

The chain combines TRBV2 with TRBJ1-5; 7 nucleotides line up with TRBD1. With V trimmed by 0 bases and J by 5 bases, 7 bases remained unmatched. CDR3 size: 16 residues. The germline V gene encodes CDR1 SNHLY and CDR2 FYNNEI. The CDR3 sequence is CASSEARPGGHQPQHF. The CDR3, as DNA: TGTGCCAGCAGTGAAGCGAGGCCAGGGGGGCATCAGCCCCAGCATTTT. The full variable domain, completed using reference TRBV2 and TRBJ1-5, is EPEVTQTPSHQVTQMGQEVILRCVPISNHLYFYWYRQILGQKVEFLVSFYNNEISEKSEIFDDQFSVERPDGSNFTLKIRSTKLEDSAMYFCASSEARPGGHQPQHFGDGTRLSIL.

This chain connects TRBV19 to TRBJ1-3; TRBD1 agrees at 7 bases. The CDR3 is made up of 18 amino acids. Germline CDR1 reads LNHDA; CDR2 reads SQIVND (reference sequence). V gave up 6 bases and J gave up 0 bases; unmatched junction bases: 14. CDR3 amino acids: CASSKSGRTGPSGNTIYF. As DNA, the CDR3 is TGTGCCAGTAGCAAATCAGGACGGACAGGCCCCTCTGGAAACACCATATATTTT.

CDR3 bases: TGCGCCAGCAGTCCCCGGACTCTCACCTACAATGAGCAGTTCTTC. Translation gives CASSPRTLTYNEQFF. This chain joins TRBV23-1 and TRBJ2-1, with D perhaps TRBD2 (5 bases). Being an ORF, TRBV23-1 has a function that is uncertain. V was clipped by 4 bases and J by 2 bases, with 12 bases between them. CDR3 size: 15 residues.

The V call is TRBV10-3, the J call TRBJ1-2, with 7 bases that match TRBD1. V was pared by 3 bases and J by 4 bases, with 11 bases of the junction left unmatched. The germline CDR1 and CDR2 sequences are ENHRY and SYGVKD. CDR3 length equals 16 residues. The CDR3 sequence: CAISDQRPGQIYGYTF. The CDR3 DNA reads TGTGCCATCAGTGACCAACGGCCGGGACAGATCTATGGCTACACCTTC.

This chain connects TRBV10-1 to TRBJ2-1; no reliable D call. The CDR3 extends over 12 amino acids. Germline CDR1 is WNHNN and CDR2 is SYGVQD (reference sequence). The V end was cut by 9 bases, the J end by 0 bases, with 6 bases between. This CDR3 reads CASRRSYNEQFF. The CDR3 DNA follows: TGCGCCAGTCGGCGCTCCTACAATGAGCAGTTCTTC.

J is TRBJ2-1 and V is TRBV4-1, with D perhaps matching TRBD2 (5 bases). Germline V lookup: CDR1 MGHRA, CDR2 YSYEKL. V lost 4 bases and J 2 bases, leaving 18 bases between the germline ends. The CDR3 is 17 residues long. As DNA, the CDR3 is TGCGCCAGCAGCCCCATCCCCGGAGGTGAGACCTACAATGAGCAGTTCTTC. Its translation is CASSPIPGGETYNEQFF.

The chain recombines TRBV24-1 with TRBJ2-2; D may be TRBD1 or TRBD2 (5 bases each). The CDR3 sequence is 11 residues long. Germline V gene data show CDR1 as KGHDR and CDR2 as SFDVKD. Trimming stripped 9 bases from V and 4 bases from J, with 5 bases between. The CDR3, as DNA: TGTGCCACCGGGGGCACCGGGGAGCTGTTTTTT. Its protein is CATGGTGELFF.

This clone was detected only once. The CDR3 sequence: CASRHNRDHQEAFF. CDR3 nucleotide sequence: TGTGCCAGCAGACACAATCGGGACCACCAGGAGGCTTTCTTT. This chain uses TRBV2 with TRBJ1-1; D might be TRBD1 (5 bases). Looked up from germline, CDR1 is SNHLY and CDR2 is FYNNEI. V shed 6 bases and J shed 11 bases, with 22 bases lying between them. The CDR3 is 14 amino acids.

The chain has TRBV12-5 and TRBJ1-1; unclear D gene. Trimming took 0 bases from V and 10 from J, leaving 27 bases between them. Germline values: CDR1 LGHNT, CDR2 FRNRAP. The CDR3 has 18 amino acids. The CDR3 DNA follows: TGTGCTAGTGGTTTGGTTCTCTCGACTTTGACGGCGCCGGTGGTAGCTTTCTTT. Translating it yields CASGLVLSTLTAPVVAFF. The whole variable domain, remainder taken from reference TRBV12-5 and TRBJ1-1, is DARVTQTPRHKVTEMGQEVTMRCQPILGHNTVFWYRQTMMQGLELLAYFRNRAPLDDSGMPKDRFSAEMPDATLATLKIQPSEPRDSAVYFCASGLVLSTLTAPVVAFFGQGTRLTVV.